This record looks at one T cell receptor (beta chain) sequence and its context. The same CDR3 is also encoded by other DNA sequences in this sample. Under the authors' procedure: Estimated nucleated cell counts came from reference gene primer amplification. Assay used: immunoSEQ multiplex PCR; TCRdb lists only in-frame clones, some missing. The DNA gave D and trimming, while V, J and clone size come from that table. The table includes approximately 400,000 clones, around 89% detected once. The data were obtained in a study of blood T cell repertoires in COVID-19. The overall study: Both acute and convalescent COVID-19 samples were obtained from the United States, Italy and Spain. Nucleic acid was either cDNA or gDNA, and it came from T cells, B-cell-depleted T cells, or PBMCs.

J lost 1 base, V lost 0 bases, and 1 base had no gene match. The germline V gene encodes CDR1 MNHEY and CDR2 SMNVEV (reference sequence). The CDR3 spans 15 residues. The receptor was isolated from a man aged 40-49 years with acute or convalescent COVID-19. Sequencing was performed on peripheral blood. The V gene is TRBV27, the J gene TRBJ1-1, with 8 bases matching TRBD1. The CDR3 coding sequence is TGTGCCAGCAGTTTATCAACAGGGGGGAACACTGAAGCTTTCTTT. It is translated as CASSLSTGGNTEAFF.